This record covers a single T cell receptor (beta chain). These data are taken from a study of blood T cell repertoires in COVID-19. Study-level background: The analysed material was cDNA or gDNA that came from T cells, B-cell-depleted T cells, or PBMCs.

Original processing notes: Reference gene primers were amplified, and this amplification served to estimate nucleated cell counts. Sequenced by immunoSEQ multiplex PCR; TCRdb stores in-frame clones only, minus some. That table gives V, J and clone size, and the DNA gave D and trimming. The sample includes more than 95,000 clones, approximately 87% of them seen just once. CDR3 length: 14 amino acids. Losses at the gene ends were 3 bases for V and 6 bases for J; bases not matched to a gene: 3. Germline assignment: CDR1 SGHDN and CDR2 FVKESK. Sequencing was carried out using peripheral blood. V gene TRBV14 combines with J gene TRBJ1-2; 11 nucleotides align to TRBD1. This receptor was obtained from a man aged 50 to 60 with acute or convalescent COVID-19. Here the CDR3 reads CASSQRTGGNGYTF. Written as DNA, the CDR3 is TGTGCCAGCAGCCAGAGGACAGGGGGCAATGGCTACACCTTC.